These T cell receptor beta chains were read from a single sample in a study of CD8+CD57+ T cells in acquired aplastic anemia. TCRdb called the reads again in MiXCR, with one record for every CDR3 protein. The sample records about 120,000 distinct CDR3 sequences, approximately 61% being singletons. Source material: sorted CD4+, CD8+, or CD8+CD57+ T cells (not recorded which) from PBMCs. These receptor sequences come from a human donor with aplastic anemia. CDR3s include the opening cysteine and the closing phenylalanine or tryptophan. D genes are given only for firm matches. Not all rows give a size; the values are once, few, many and, for expanded clones, a class.

clone size: many
D gene: TRBD1
V gene: TRBV16
J gene: TRBJ1-5
CDR3 protein: CASSPGGNQPQHF
CDR3 DNA: TGTGCCAGCAGCCCAGGGGGAAATCAGCCCCAGCATTTT

clone size: .
D gene: .
V gene: TRBV11-1
J gene: TRBJ1-1
CDR3 protein: CASSLADVGWSDTEALF
CDR3 DNA: TGTGCCAGCAGCTTAGCGGACGTGGGCTGGTCGGACACTGAAGCTCTCTTT

clone size: once
D gene: TRBD2
V gene: TRBV15
J gene: TRBJ2-1
CDR3 protein: CATGSGRGYNEQFF
CDR3 DNA: TGTGCCACAGGTAGCGGGAGAGGCTACAATGAGCAGTTCTTC

clone size: .
D gene: .
V gene: TRBV28
J gene: TRBJ2-5
CDR3 protein: CASSNSGTQYF
CDR3 DNA: TGTGCCAGCAGTAACTCCGGGACCCAGTACTTC

clone size: many
D gene: .
V gene: TRBV5-6
J gene: TRBJ2-7
CDR3 protein: CASSSIRRSEQYF
CDR3 DNA: TGTGCCAGCAGCTCGATTCGGAGGAGCGAGCAGTACTTC

clone size: .
D gene: .
V gene: TRBV11-3
J gene: TRBJ2-5
CDR3 protein: CASSIHQETQYF
CDR3 DNA: TGTGCCAGCAGTATCCACCAAGAGACCCAGTACTTC

clone size: few
D gene: TRBD2
V gene: TRBV11-2
J gene: TRBJ2-1
CDR3 protein: CASSLGASGRAVYEQFF
CDR3 DNA: TGTGCCAGCAGCTTAGGGGCTAGCGGGAGGGCCGTCTATGAGCAGTTCTTC

clone size: .
D gene: .
V gene: TRBV10-3
J gene: TRBJ1-1
CDR3 protein: CAISEGVRGRYTEAFF
CDR3 DNA: TGTGCCATCTCCGAGGGGGTTAGGGGGAGGTACACTGAAGCTTTCTTT

clone size: .
D gene: TRBD2
V gene: TRBV20-1
J gene: TRBJ2-3
CDR3 protein: CSARSSSGSDTQYF
CDR3 DNA: TGCAGTGCTAGATCGTCTAGCGGGAGTGATACGCAGTATTTT

clone size: .
D gene: .
V gene: TRBV5-5
J gene: TRBJ2-7
CDR3 protein: CASSLLGYHEQYF
CDR3 DNA: TGTGCCAGCAGCTTGCTGGGGTATCACGAGCAGTACTTC